One and the same sample provided the 7 T cell receptor beta chains below, sequenced in a study of blood T cell repertoires in COVID-19. Assay used: immunoSEQ multiplex PCR; TCRdb lists only in-frame clones, some missing. The table includes some 490,000 clones, approximately 90% detected once. Source material: PBMCs or T cells enriched from blood (not recorded which). These TCRs come from a woman aged 55-75 years who had recovered from COVID-19.

The chain employs TRBV2 and TRBJ1-6; D may be TRBD1 (5 bases). CDR3 length: 14 residues. Germline assignment: CDR1 SNHLY and CDR2 FYNNEI. V dropped 9 bases and J dropped 7 bases, with 16 bases sitting between them. The CDR3 DNA follows: TGTGCCAGGGCGTCATCGGGGGTCAATTCACCCCTCCACTTT. Translating gives CARASSGVNSPLHF.

This chain links TRBV5-1 with TRBJ2-5, with a possible D match to TRBD2 (7 bases). The germline V and J ends were trimmed by 4 bases and 5 bases, with 12 bases remaining between them. The germline V gene has CDR1 SGHRS and CDR2 YFSETQ. The length of the CDR3 is 13 residues. Written as DNA, the CDR3 is TGCGCCAGCAGCCTCAGGGGAGGGGAGACCCAGTACTTC. Protein sequence: CASSLRGGETQYF.

The J gene is TRBJ2-5, the V gene TRBV12-5; 13 bases fit TRBD2. This CDR3 has 16 residues. Germline V gives CDR1 LGHNT, CDR2 FRNRAP. V shed 6 bases, J shed 1 base, and the junction held 5 bases outside the gene matches. DNA of the CDR3: TGTGCTAGTGGCCCTGGGACTAGCGGGACCCAAGAGACCCAGTACTTC. Translation gives CASGPGTSGTQETQYF. Complete variable domain (other parts from reference TRBV12-5 and TRBJ2-5): DARVTQTPRHKVTEMGQEVTMRCQPILGHNTVFWYRQTMMQGLELLAYFRNRAPLDDSGMPKDRFSAEMPDATLATLKIQPSEPRDSAVYFCASGPGTSGTQETQYFGPGTRLLVL.

The chain uses TRBV6-5 and TRBJ1-2, with D uncertain. V was cut by 5 bases and J by 1 base, with 8 bases left in between. The germline CDR1 and CDR2 sequences are MNHEY and SVGAGI. CDR3 length: 13 amino acids. The CDR3 loop is CASSPAGNYGYTF. CDR3 DNA: TGTGCCAGCAGTCCGGCGGGTAACTATGGCTACACCTTC.

The genes are TRBV7-2 and TRBJ1-1, with 8 positions matching TRBD1. CDR1 and CDR2 (germline): SGHTA, FQGNSA. The ends lost 1 base at V and 5 bases at J; junction bases unmatched: 12. The CDR3 totals 17 residues. CDR3 in DNA: TGTGCCAGCAGCTTAGTCGGGACAGGTCGGGTTCGGACTGAAGCTTTCTTT. Translated: CASSLVGTGRVRTEAFF. Filled out from reference TRBV7-2 and TRBJ1-1, the complete variable domain reads GAGVSQSPSNKVTEKGKDVELRCDPISGHTALYWYRQSLGQGLEFLIYFQGNSAPDKSGLPSDRFSAERTGGSVSTLTIQRTQQEDSAVYLCASSLVGTGRVRTEAFFGQGTRLTVV.

The chain has TRBV3-1 (or the pseudogene TRBV3-2) and TRBJ2-3, with 7 bases lining up with TRBD1. CDR1 is LGHDT, CDR2 YNNKEL, per germline (reference sequence). The CDR3 is 16 residues long. V was clipped by 0 bases and J by 0 bases; unmatched bases: 3. The CDR3 spells CASSQDRGISTDTQYF. In nucleotides, the CDR3 is TGTGCCAGCAGCCAAGACAGGGGGATTAGCACAGATACGCAGTATTTT.

Details on this clone: This same CDR3 is encoded by further DNA sequences in the sample. The chain is built from TRBV5-1 and TRBJ1-4; 9 bases are shared with TRBD1. V dropped 0 bases and J dropped 7; count of bases not matched to a gene: 4. The CDR3 totals 15 residues. Germline V gene sequence: CDR1 SGHRS, CDR2 YFSETQ. The CDR3 region is CASSLAGQGSEKLFF. In nucleotides, the CDR3 is TGCGCCAGCAGCTTGGCGGGACAGGGTAGTGAAAAACTGTTTTTT. Drawing the rest from reference TRBV5-1 and TRBJ1-4, the complete variable domain is KAGVTQTPRYLIKTRGQQVTLSCSPISGHRSVSWYQQTPGQGLQFLFEYFSETQRNKGNFPGRFSGRQFSNSRSEMNVSTLELGDSALYLCASSLAGQGSEKLFFGSGTQLSVL.